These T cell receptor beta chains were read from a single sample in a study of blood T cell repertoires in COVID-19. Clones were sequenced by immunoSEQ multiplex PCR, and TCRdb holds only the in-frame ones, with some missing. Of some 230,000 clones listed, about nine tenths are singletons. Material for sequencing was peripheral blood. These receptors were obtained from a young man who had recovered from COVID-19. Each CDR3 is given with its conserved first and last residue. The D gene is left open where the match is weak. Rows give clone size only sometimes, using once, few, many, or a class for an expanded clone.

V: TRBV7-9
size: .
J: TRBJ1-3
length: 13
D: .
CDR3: CASSLGEGNTIYF
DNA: TGTGCCAGCAGCTTAGGGGAGGGAAACACCATATATTTT

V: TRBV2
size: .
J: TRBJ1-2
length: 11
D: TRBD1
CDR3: CARDRGYGYTF
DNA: TGTGCCAGAGACAGGGGCTATGGCTACACCTTC

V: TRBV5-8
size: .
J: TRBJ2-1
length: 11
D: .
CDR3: CASSSNNEQFF
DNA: TGTGCCAGCAGCTCCAACAATGAGCAGTTCTTC

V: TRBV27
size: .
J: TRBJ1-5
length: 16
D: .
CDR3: CASSFWAGQRGQPQHF
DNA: TGTGCCAGCTCGTTTTGGGCCGGCCAGAGGGGGCAGCCCCAGCATTTT

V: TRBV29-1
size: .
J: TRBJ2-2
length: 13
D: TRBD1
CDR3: CSAGDRTTGELFF
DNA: TGCAGCGCCGGGGACAGGACGACCGGGGAGCTGTTTTTT

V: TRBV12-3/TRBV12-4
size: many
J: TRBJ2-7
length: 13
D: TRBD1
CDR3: CASNGRDRGEQYF
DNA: TGTGCCAGCAACGGCAGGGACAGAGGAGAGCAGTACTTC

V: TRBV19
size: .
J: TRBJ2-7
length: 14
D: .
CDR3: CASTPSGQYYEQYF
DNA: TGTGCCAGTACCCCCTCGGGACAATACTACGAGCAGTACTTC

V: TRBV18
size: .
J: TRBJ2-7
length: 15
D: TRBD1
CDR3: CASSLGQGNSHEQYF
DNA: TGTGCCAGCTCATTGGGACAGGGAAACAGCCACGAGCAGTACTTC

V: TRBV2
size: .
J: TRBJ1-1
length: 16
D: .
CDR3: CASSSRQPGVWTEAFF
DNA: TGTGCCAGCAGCTCCCGACAGCCCGGTGTTTGGACTGAAGCTTTCTTT

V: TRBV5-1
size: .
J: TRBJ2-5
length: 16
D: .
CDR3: CASSLVGGTTQETQYF
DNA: TGCGCCAGCAGCTTGGTAGGGGGGACTACCCAAGAGACCCAGTACTTC

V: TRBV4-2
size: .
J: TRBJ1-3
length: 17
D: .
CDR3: CASSQDYWPLSGNTIYF
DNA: TGTGCCAGCAGCCAAGATTATTGGCCCCTCTCTGGAAACACCATATATTTT

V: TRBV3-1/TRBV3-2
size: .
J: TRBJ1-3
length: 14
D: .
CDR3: CASSPGERRNTIYF
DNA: TGTGCCAGCAGCCCAGGGGAGAGGAGAAACACCATATATTTT

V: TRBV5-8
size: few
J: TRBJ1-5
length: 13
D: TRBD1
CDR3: CASSPLQGKPQHF
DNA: TGTGCCAGCAGCCCTCTACAGGGGAAGCCCCAGCATTTT

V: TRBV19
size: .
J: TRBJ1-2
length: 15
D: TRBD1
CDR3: CASTPDRGQGFGYTF
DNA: TGTGCCAGTACTCCCGACCGGGGACAGGGATTTGGCTACACCTTC

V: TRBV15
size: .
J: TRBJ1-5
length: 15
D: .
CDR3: CATSRDRTRNQPQHF
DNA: TGTGCCACCAGCAGAGATAGGACACGGAATCAGCCCCAGCATTTT

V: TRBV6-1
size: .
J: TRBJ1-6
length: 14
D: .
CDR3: CASSFAGGDSPLHF
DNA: TGTGCCAGCAGTTTCGCCGGGGGGGATTCACCCCTCCACTTT

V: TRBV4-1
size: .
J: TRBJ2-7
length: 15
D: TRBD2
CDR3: CASSPQRGRTYEQYF
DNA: TGCGCCAGCAGCCCTCAGCGGGGGCGAACCTACGAGCAGTACTTC

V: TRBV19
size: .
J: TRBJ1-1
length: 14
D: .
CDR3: CASRDQGIHTEAFF
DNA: TGTGCCAGTCGGGACCAGGGGATCCACACTGAAGCTTTCTTT

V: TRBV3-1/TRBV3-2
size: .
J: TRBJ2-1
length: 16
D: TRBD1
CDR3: CASSLPGTGAYNEQFF
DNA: TGTGCCAGCAGCCTACCCGGGACAGGGGCCTACAATGAGCAGTTCTTC

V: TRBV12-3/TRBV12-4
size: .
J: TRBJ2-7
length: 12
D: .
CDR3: CASMRTAYEQYF
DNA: TGTGCCAGCATGAGGACAGCCTACGAGCAGTACTTC

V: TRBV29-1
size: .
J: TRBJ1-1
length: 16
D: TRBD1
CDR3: CSVAGTGDRMNTEAFF
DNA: TGCAGCGTTGCCGGGACAGGGGATCGAATGAACACTGAAGCTTTCTTT

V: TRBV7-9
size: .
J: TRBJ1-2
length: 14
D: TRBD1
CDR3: CASSLKGTGAGYTF
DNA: TGTGCCAGCAGCTTAAAGGGGACAGGGGCCGGCTACACCTTC

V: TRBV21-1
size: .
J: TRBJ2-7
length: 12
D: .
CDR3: CASRKQGYEQYF
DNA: TGTGCCAGCAGAAAACAGGGGTACGAGCAGTACTTC

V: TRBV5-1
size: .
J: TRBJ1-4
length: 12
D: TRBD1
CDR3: CASPGTARKLFF
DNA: TGCGCCAGCCCCGGGACAGCACGAAAACTGTTTTTT

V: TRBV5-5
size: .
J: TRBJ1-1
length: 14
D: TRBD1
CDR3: CASSSQGDDTEAFF
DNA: TGTGCCAGCAGCTCTCAGGGGGACGACACTGAAGCTTTCTTT

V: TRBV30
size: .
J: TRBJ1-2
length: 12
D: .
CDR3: CAWTGPNYGYTF
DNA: TGTGCCTGGACAGGTCCTAACTATGGCTACACCTTC

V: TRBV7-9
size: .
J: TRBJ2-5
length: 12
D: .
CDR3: CASSTGQETQYF
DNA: TGTGCCAGCAGCACAGGGCAAGAGACCCAGTACTTC

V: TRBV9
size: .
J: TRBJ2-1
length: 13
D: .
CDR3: CASSVDGDNEQFF
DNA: TGTGCCAGCAGCGTAGACGGGGACAATGAGCAGTTCTTC

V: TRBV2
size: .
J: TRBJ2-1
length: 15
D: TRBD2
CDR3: CASREIAGALNEQFF
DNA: TGTGCCAGCCGTGAGATAGCGGGGGCGCTCAATGAGCAGTTCTTC

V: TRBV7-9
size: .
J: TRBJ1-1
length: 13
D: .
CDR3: CASSFAQGTEAFF
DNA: TGTGCCAGCAGCTTTGCCCAGGGCACTGAAGCTTTCTTT

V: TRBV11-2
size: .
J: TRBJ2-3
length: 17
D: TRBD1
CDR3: CASSLSVGTGYADTQYF
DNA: TGTGCCAGCAGCTTATCCGTCGGGACAGGGTATGCAGATACGCAGTATTTT

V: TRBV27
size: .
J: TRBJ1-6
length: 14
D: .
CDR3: CASSLFQGNWPLHF
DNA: TGTGCCAGCAGTTTATTCCAGGGTAACTGGCCCCTCCACTTT

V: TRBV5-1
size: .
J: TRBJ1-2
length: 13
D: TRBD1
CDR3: CASSWDREDGYTF
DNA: TGCGCCAGCAGCTGGGACAGAGAGGATGGCTACACCTTC

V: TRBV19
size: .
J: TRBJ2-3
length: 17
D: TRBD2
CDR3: CASSIRLRDYPTDTQYF
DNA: TGTGCCAGTAGTATCAGGCTCCGGGACTACCCCACAGATACGCAGTATTTT

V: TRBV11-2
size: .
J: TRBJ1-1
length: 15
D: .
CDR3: CASSLEGRIGTEAFF
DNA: TGTGCCAGCAGCTTAGAAGGAAGGATCGGGACTGAAGCTTTCTTT

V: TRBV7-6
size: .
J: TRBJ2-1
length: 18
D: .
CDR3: CASSLEQGMRRSYNEQFF
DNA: TGTGCCAGCAGCTTAGAACAGGGAATGCGTCGGTCCTACAATGAGCAGTTCTTC

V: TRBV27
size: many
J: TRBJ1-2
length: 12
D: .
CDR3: CASRQEDYGYTF
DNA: TGTGCCAGCAGACAAGAAGACTATGGCTACACCTTC

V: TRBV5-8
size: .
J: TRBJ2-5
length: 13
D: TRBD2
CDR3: CASSLLRGETQYF
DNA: TGTGCCAGCAGCCTTTTGCGGGGGGAGACCCAGTACTTC

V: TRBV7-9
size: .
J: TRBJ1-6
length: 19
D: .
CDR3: CASSLYTWRASSYNSPLHF
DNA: TGTGCCAGCAGCTTGTACACCTGGAGGGCAAGCTCCTATAATTCACCCCTCCACTTT

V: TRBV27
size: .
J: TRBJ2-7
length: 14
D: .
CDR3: CASSLDSRVYEQYF
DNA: TGTGCCAGCAGTTTGGATAGTCGGGTTTACGAGCAGTACTTC

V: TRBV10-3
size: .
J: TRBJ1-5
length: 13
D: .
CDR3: CAISESGGQPQHF
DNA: TGTGCCATCAGTGAGTCAGGGGGTCAGCCCCAGCATTTT